The sample holds a few counts of the clone carrying this T cell receptor (beta chain). These data are taken from a study of blood T cell repertoires in COVID-19. Study background: Samples of COVID-19 (acute and convalescent) were obtained from the United States, Italy and Spain. Sources were T cells, B-cell-depleted T cells, or PBMCs; the material itself was cDNA or gDNA.

Methods used by the authors: Amplification of reference gene primers was used by the study to estimate nucleated cell counts. The repertoire was sequenced with immunoSEQ multiplex PCR; TCRdb's copy has only in-frame clones and lacks some. That table supplies the V and J calls and clone size; D and trimming were determined from the DNA. The data hold approximately 280,000 clones, with 70% to 90% observed a single time. The CDR3 runs to 13 residues. V lost 7 bases, J lost 4 bases, and 13 bases lay in between. Germline lookup yields CDR1 SNHLY and CDR2 FYNNEI. Sequenced sample: peripheral blood. This chain joins TRBV2 and TRBJ1-1; D not resolved. This TCR was sampled from a woman between 65 and 79 years old with acute or convalescent COVID-19. The CDR3 DNA reads as TGTGCCAGCAATAAGGAGAGGAGCACTGAAGCTTTCTTT. As protein: CASNKERSTEAFF.